Below, one T cell receptor beta chain is given with its context. Its antigen is not identified. Other DNA sequences from this sample encode an identical CDR3 as well. The data were produced by immunoSEQ multiplex PCR, yet TCRdb's version contains in-frame clones alone and is incomplete. The sample lists 90,000 to 120,000 clones, about 91% seen once, with around 0.73% in the top ten. These data come from a study of siplizumab effects on memory and regulatory T cells. Study-level points and caveats: There was no confirmation of the suppressive function of proliferating Tregs from siplizumab cultures. Siplizumab significantly brought down the alloreactive sequences that trace back to unstimulated CD4+ memory cells. Contribution to the alloresponse seemed major for naive T cells, which also seemed more diverse than memory cells.

This CDR3 spans 12 amino acids. With 3 bases removed from V and 8 bases from J, the gap between germline ends came to 13 bases. Germline-derived CDR1 and CDR2 are SQVTM and ANQGSEA. The chain carries TRBV29-1 and TRBJ1-2; D gene uncertain. Sequenced sample: Tregs sorted from blood. The receptor's source is a human donor in good health. DNA for the CDR3: TGCAGCGTTGAGGCAGGATCATACGGCTACACCTTC. Translation gives CSVEAGSYGYTF.